This T cell receptor (beta chain) is drawn from a study of blood T cell repertoires in COVID-19. Germline trimming cut 4 bases from V and 3 bases from J; bases unmatched to any gene: 8. The length of the CDR3 is 15 residues. CDR1 and CDR2 (germline): LNHNV, YYDKDF (reference sequence). Profiled with immunoSEQ multiplex PCR; TCRdb holds only in-frame clones, not every one. The table shows roughly 360,000 clones, with roughly 90% occurring only once. This TCR was recovered from a woman aged 25 to 39 with acute COVID-19. Input material: PBMCs or T cells enriched from blood (not recorded which). The chain couples TRBV15 to TRBJ2-7, with TRBD1 matching over 8 bases. Written as DNA, the CDR3 is TGTGCCACCAGCAAGTCGACAGGGGTCATCTACGAGCAGTACTTC. Its translation is CATSKSTGVIYEQYF.